These 28 T cell receptor beta chains came from one sample sequenced in a study of cytomegalovirus exposure and HLA in healthy donors. Clones were sequenced by immunoSEQ multiplex PCR, and TCRdb holds only the in-frame ones, with some missing. This table holds 55,000 to 65,000 clones, around nine tenths found once. The sample consisted of PBMCs. These receptors were taken from a man younger than 30 in good health and CMV-seronegative.

The V and J genes are TRBV5-1 and TRBJ2-6, with D perhaps matching TRBD1 (6 bases). The CDR3 is 16 residues long. Per the germline V gene, CDR1 is SGHRS and CDR2 is YFSETQ. Trimming removed 7 bases from V and 3 bases from J, with 17 bases in between. CDR3 loop: CASRNTGSGGANVLTF. CDR3 nucleotide sequence: TGCGCCAGCCGCAATACAGGGTCGGGTGGGGCCAACGTCCTGACTTTC.

The V and J genes are TRBV11-3 and TRBJ1-1; the D gene is possibly TRBD1 (6 bases). Germline CDR1 is SGHNT and CDR2 is YENEEA. The V and J ends lost 2 bases and 5 bases respectively, with 9 bases between them. The CDR3 has 13 amino acids. DNA of the CDR3: TGTGCCAGCAGCTTAATACAGGGAACTGAAGCTTTCTTT. It is translated as CASSLIQGTEAFF.

CDR3 protein: CASSGLAGAGYGYTF. The CDR3 nucleotides read TGTGCCAGCAGCGGTCTCGCGGGGGCAGGATATGGCTACACCTTC. The genes are TRBV5-6 and TRBJ1-2; D is perhaps TRBD1 (6 bases). Germline CDR1 reads SGHDT; CDR2 reads YYEEEE. The CDR3 is made up of 15 amino acids. V dropped 4 bases and J dropped 5 bases, with 18 bases sitting between them.

A few counts support this clone. The sample has other DNA sequences that encode this CDR3 too. The V gene is TRBV5-1, the J gene TRBJ2-1; D is perhaps TRBD1 (6 bases). There are 12 residues in the CDR3. V lost 3 bases to trimming and J lost 7 bases, with 8 bases between them. The germline V gene has CDR1 SGHRS and CDR2 YFSETQ. The CDR3 DNA sequence: TGCGCCAGCAGCTCGAGGGGGAATGAGCAGTTCTTC. Translating gives CASSSRGNEQFF.

This clone was found once. The chain employs TRBV6-5 and TRBJ2-7; a possible D gene is TRBD2 (5 bases). The CDR3 consists of 16 residues. With 0 bases removed from V and 2 bases from J, the gap between germline ends came to 14 bases. The germline V gene has CDR1 MNHEY and CDR2 SVGAGI. CDR3 nucleotides: TGTGCCAGCAGTTACTCGGTCCGGGGATCTGCCTACGAGCAGTACTTC. Translated: CASSYSVRGSAYEQYF.

This chain links TRBV4-1 with TRBJ1-5, with 10 bases identical to TRBD1. Per germline, CDR1 MGHRA and CDR2 YSYEKL. The CDR3 loop spans 16 amino acids. J was trimmed by 3 bases and V by 1 base; bases with no gene match: 3. The CDR3, as DNA: TGCGCCAGCAGCCAAGGACAGGGGGCCACCAATCAGCCCCAGCATTTT. This codes for CASSQGQGATNQPQHF.

J is TRBJ2-7 and V is TRBV5-6; 8 nucleotides match TRBD1. Per the germline V gene, CDR1 is SGHDT and CDR2 is YYEEEE. This CDR3 has 13 amino acids. V was clipped by 3 bases and J by 6 bases; unmatched bases: 5. CDR3 region: CASSSDRAGEQYF. The CDR3 region has the DNA TGTGCCAGCAGCTCGGACAGGGCGGGCGAGCAGTACTTC.

The rearrangement links TRBV10-3 to TRBJ2-5; TRBD1 agrees at 12 bases. V was pared by 4 bases and J by 2 bases, with 2 bases of the junction left unmatched. This CDR3 spans 15 amino acids. From germline, CDR1 is ENHRY and CDR2 SYGVKD. The CDR3 protein is CAISGDRGQQETQYF. CDR3 nucleotides: TGTGCCATCAGTGGGGACAGGGGGCAACAAGAGACCCAGTACTTC.

The J gene is TRBJ1-2, the V gene TRBV10-3; D may be TRBD1 (5 bases). This CDR3 comprises 12 residues. CDR1 and CDR2 from the germline V gene are ENHRY and SYGVKD. V was pared by 0 bases and J by 8 bases, with 7 bases between. This chain's CDR3 is CAISESGAGYTF. CDR3 DNA: TGTGCCATCAGTGAGTCTGGGGCGGGCTACACCTTC.

The chain carries TRBV5-4 and TRBJ1-2; 7 positions agree with TRBD1. Per germline, CDR1 SGHNT and CDR2 YYREEE (reference sequence). The CDR3 consists of 16 residues. Losses at the gene ends were 0 bases for V and 4 bases for J; bases not matched to a gene: 9. This CDR3 reads CASSLEGAEVPYGYTF. The CDR3 DNA is TGTGCCAGCAGCTTGGAGGGGGCAGAGGTTCCCTATGGCTACACCTTC.

The chain carries TRBV28 and TRBJ1-1; unclear D gene. V lost 6 bases, J lost 1 base, and 12 bases lay in between. The CDR3 runs 14 residues. Germline loops: CDR1 MDHEN, CDR2 SYDVKM. The DNA of the CDR3 is TGTGCCAGCAGAACTCCCCCCGGGAACACTGAAGCTTTCTTT. It specifies CASRTPPGNTEAFF.

This clone occurred once. The V and J genes are TRBV28 and TRBJ1-1; 7 nucleotides align to TRBD1. The CDR3 extends over 14 amino acids. The ends lost 3 bases at V and 1 base at J; junction bases unmatched: 2. Germline V gene sequence: CDR1 MDHEN, CDR2 SYDVKM. CDR3 region: CASSLGQKNTEAFF. CDR3 in DNA: TGTGCCAGCAGTTTGGGACAGAAGAACACTGAAGCTTTCTTT.

This sequence joins TRBV6-4 and TRBJ1-2; D perhaps matches TRBD1 (6 bases). Between the trimmed V and J ends, which lost 3 bases and 8 bases, there was a span of 13 bases. In germline, CDR1 is MRHNA, CDR2 SNTAGT. The CDR3 loop spans 13 amino acids. The CDR3 DNA sequence: TGTGCCAGCAGTGAGGTGGCAGGGGAAGGCTACACCTTC. It specifies CASSEVAGEGYTF.

The chain combines TRBV4-3 with TRBJ2-6; D remains unclear. This CDR3 is 19 amino acids long. Trimming took 0 bases from V and 0 from J, leaving 15 bases between them. CDR1 is LGHNA, CDR2 YSLEER, per germline. The CDR3 DNA sequence: TGCGCCAGCAGCCAAGATTTTCCTAGTGTTGGCTCTGGGGCCAACGTCCTGACTTTC. Protein sequence: CASSQDFPSVGSGANVLTF.

The chain is built from TRBV6-5 and TRBJ1-5; 8 bases match TRBD1. Trimming cost V 6 bases and J 1 base; bases outside gene matches: 5. CDR3 length: 15 residues. CDR1 is MNHEY, CDR2 SVGAGI, per germline. This CDR3 reads CASRRTGRSNQPQHF. The CDR3, as DNA: TGTGCCAGCAGGCGGACAGGGAGGAGCAATCAGCCCCAGCATTTT.

This chain joins TRBV5-1 and TRBJ2-7; 9 nucleotides match TRBD2. The CDR3 consists of 16 residues. Germline CDR1 SGHRS, CDR2 YFSETQ. The trim removed 4 bases at V and 7 bases at J, leaving 15 bases unmatched. The CDR3 loop is CASSAPIAGDFDEQYF. The CDR3 DNA reads as TGCGCCAGCAGCGCTCCTATAGCGGGAGATTTCGATGAGCAGTACTTC.

The V and J genes are TRBV18 and TRBJ2-7; 11 nucleotides match TRBD1. Germline CDR1 reads KGHSH; CDR2 reads LQKENI. The V and J ends lost 2 bases and 1 base, in that order; junction bases with no gene match: 7. The CDR3 has 17 residues. Written as DNA, the CDR3 is TGTGCCAGCTCACCATTGGGGACAGGGGGTAGGTCCTACGAGCAGTACTTC. It translates to CASSPLGTGGRSYEQYF.

This chain joins TRBV29-1 and TRBJ2-2; the D gene is possibly TRBD1 (5 bases). With 4 bases removed from V and 1 base from J, the gap between germline ends came to 10 bases. Germline V lookup: CDR1 SQVTM, CDR2 ANQGSEA. The CDR3 loop spans 14 amino acids. As DNA, the CDR3 is TGCAGCGTTGCAGGGCGGTGGAACACCGGGGAGCTGTTTTTT. Translation gives CSVAGRWNTGELFF.

The J gene is TRBJ1-1, the V gene TRBV18; TRBD1 aligns across 7 bases. V dropped 6 bases and J dropped 1; count of bases not matched to a gene: 8. Looked up from germline, CDR1 is KGHSH and CDR2 is LQKENI. The CDR3 runs to 15 residues. CDR3 in DNA: TGTGCCAGCTCCCATAGGACAGGCGGGAACACTGAAGCTTTCTTT. This gives the protein CASSHRTGGNTEAFF.

The chain joins TRBV15 to TRBJ2-7, with D possibly matching TRBD1 (5 bases). Per the germline V gene, CDR1 is LNHNV and CDR2 is YYDKDF (reference sequence). The CDR3 extends over 12 amino acids. Trimming pared 3 bases from V and 5 bases from J, leaving 8 bases between. The CDR3 reads CATSSWGNEQYF. The CDR3 nucleotides read TGTGCCACCAGCAGTTGGGGCAACGAGCAGTACTTC.

V gene TRBV10-3 combines with J gene TRBJ2-2, with 7 bases that match TRBD1. The CDR3 covers 15 residues. CDR1 ENHRY and CDR2 SYGVKD come from the germline V gene. The J segment lost 6 bases and the V segment lost 10 bases, leaving 14 bases of the junction unmatched. CDR3 amino acids: CATTRAQGGPGELFF. The DNA of the CDR3 is TGTGCCACCACACGGGCACAAGGGGGCCCCGGGGAGCTGTTTTTT.

The rearrangement joins TRBV5-4 to TRBJ1-4; TRBD1 agrees at 8 bases. CDR1 and CDR2 from the germline V gene are SGHNT and YYREEE (reference sequence). This CDR3 comprises 15 residues. V gave up 4 bases and J gave up 7 bases; unmatched junction bases: 9. CDR3 bases: TGTGCCAGCAGCACAACCCAGGGGGCCCCTGAAAAACTGTTTTTT. Its translation: CASSTTQGAPEKLFF.

Notes on this clone: The sample carries other DNA sequences with the same CDR3. V and J are TRBV7-2 and TRBJ2-3; unclear D gene. This CDR3 has 13 residues. Per germline, CDR1 SGHTA and CDR2 FQGNSA. V was pared by 5 bases and J by 2 bases, with 8 bases between. The CDR3 region is CASSSTPTDTQYF. The CDR3 coding sequence is TGTGCCAGCAGCAGCACCCCCACAGATACGCAGTATTTT.

The chain recombines TRBV5-1 with TRBJ1-4; TRBD1 matches at 11 bases. V was clipped by 5 bases and J by 5 bases; unmatched bases: 14. The CDR3 totals 18 residues. The germline V gene has CDR1 SGHRS and CDR2 YFSETQ. Written as DNA, the CDR3 is TGCGCCAGCAGGGACGGGACAGGGGGAGTTCACTCCAATGAAAAACTGTTTTTT. Translating it yields CASRDGTGGVHSNEKLFF. The complete variable domain, with remaining parts taken from reference TRBV5-1 and TRBJ1-4, reads KAGVTQTPRYLIKTRGQQVTLSCSPISGHRSVSWYQQTPGQGLQFLFEYFSETQRNKGNFPGRFSGRQFSNSRSEMNVSTLELGDSALYLCASRDGTGGVHSNEKLFFGSGTQLSVL.

In the case of this clone: Sequence at one end of the junction differs from germline and may be a read error. The chain joins TRBV4-1 to TRBJ2-5; D is undetermined. The germline V gene encodes CDR1 MGHRA and CDR2 YSYEKL. This CDR3 is built from 16 residues. This chain's CDR3 is CASSQPTSRVGETQYF. CDR3 nucleotides: TGCGCTAGCAGCCAACCCACCTCTCGGGTGGGTGAGACCCAGTACTTC.

The CDR3: CASSPDSVSYEQYF. The CDR3, as DNA: TGTGCCAGCTCACCGGACTCTGTGTCCTACGAGCAGTACTTC. V gene TRBV18 combines with J gene TRBJ2-7; weak D call: TRBD2 (5 bases). The CDR3 spans 14 residues. The germline V and J ends were trimmed by 3 bases and 1 base, with 10 bases remaining between them. CDR1 is KGHSH and CDR2 is LQKENI in the germline V gene.

The V and J genes are TRBV9 and TRBJ1-1; D is undetermined. The CDR3 consists of 15 residues. CDR1 SGDLS and CDR2 YYNGEE come from the germline V gene. The V gene lost 5 bases and the J gene lost 1 base, with 15 bases spanning the gap. CDR3: CASRPTPAGNTEAFF. CDR3 nucleotides: TGTGCCAGCAGGCCCACCCCAGCAGGGAACACTGAAGCTTTCTTT.

The chain uses TRBV9 and TRBJ2-5, with 10 bases that match TRBD2. Per germline, CDR1 SGDLS and CDR2 YYNGEE. The CDR3 runs 19 residues. The junction had 18 bases not matched to a gene; V was cut back by 4 bases and J by 3 bases. CDR3 loop: CASSTSRASGSSLEETQYF. The CDR3 DNA sequence: TGTGCCAGCAGCACCAGTAGGGCTAGCGGGAGTTCGTTGGAAGAGACCCAGTACTTC.